This TCR beta chain was obtained from a study of regulatory T cells in long-lasting Graves disease. About the study: Patients newly diagnosed with Graves' had been on antithyroid drugs for under 3 months.

The CDR3 sequence is 13 residues long. Germline V lookup: CDR1 MNHEY, CDR2 SVGEGT. V was shortened by 2 bases and J by 6 bases, with 10 bases between the two germline ends. The authors built TCR beta libraries using iRepertoire HTBI primers and Arm-PCR of CDR3 regions. Original processing methods: Detected in the samples were roughly 60 TRBV and about 15 TRBJ segments. Each CDR3 protein gets one entry after TCRdb re-called the multiplex PCR reads with MiXCR. These V and J calls derive from TCRdb rather than the authors' analysis. The data hold more than 350,000 distinct CDR3 sequences, with 14% to 15% observed a single time. Sample time point: newly diagnosed GD, antithyroid drugs for less than 3 months. Researchers made the TCR library from RNA that was extracted from PBMCs. This sample also belongs to another study, concerning T cells in Graves' hyperthyroidism and ophthalmopathy.

The V and J genes are TRBV6-2 or TRBV6-3 and TRBJ1-2; no reliable D call. This receptor was obtained from a woman in her twenties or thirties with Graves disease. Sequencing used peripheral blood mononuclear cells (PBMCs), obtained at new diagnosis, from a patient treated with antithyroid drugs. The CDR3 DNA is TGTGCCAGCAGTTACCGGTCTCGGGATGGCTACACCTTC. The encoded protein is CASSYRSRDGYTF.